A selection of T cell receptor beta chains follows, all from one sample in a study of cytomegalovirus exposure and HLA in healthy donors. Clones were read by immunoSEQ multiplex PCR, and TCRdb kept only the in-frame ones, dropping some. Of around 200,000 clones in the sample, around 74% were seen once. Sequenced input: PBMCs. The receptors originated from a male donor in good health and CMV-seronegative. The conserved cysteine and the conserved F or W are not part of the CDR3 here.

V gene,J gene,CDR3 protein
TRBV28,TRBJ2-7,ASRPTSGRAQRSYEQY
TRBV30,TRBJ2-1,ACTSGGAYNEQF
TRBV28,TRBJ1-2,ASSSDRFNYGYT
TRBV7-3,TRBJ2-7,ASSFSYEQY
TRBV7-9,TRBJ2-1,ASTLDRDSYNEQF
TRBV9,-,ASSLGTFSYEQY
TRBV7-3,TRBJ2-1,ASSLRSYGISYNEQF
TRBV30,TRBJ1-1,AHNRGRTEAF
TRBV7-2,TRBJ1-5,ASSRSNQPQH
TRBV6-6,TRBJ2-5,ASSYSNQGVAETQY
TRBV5-6,TRBJ2-7,ASSRAGGPDEQY
TRBV10-3,TRBJ1-1,AISESRGENTEAF
TRBV23-1,TRBJ2-5,ASSPPINFFPFQETQY
TRBV4-1,TRBJ1-1,ASSQSGTGFQSEAF
TRBV15,TRBJ1-1,ATSRDSMNTEAF
TRBV6-5,TRBJ2-7,ASSYGRVYEQY
TRBV6-4,TRBJ2-3,ASIGRTDTQY
TRBV6-1,TRBJ2-3,ASSEARYGYTDTQY
TRBV6-5,TRBJ2-7,ATRTVNSYEQY
TRBV10-3,TRBJ1-5,AIRAGGPNQPQH
TRBV18,TRBJ2-5,ASSSTTGVGETQY
TRBV10-3,TRBJ2-1,AISESQASLNEQF
TRBV30,TRBJ1-2,AWNQGVGYT
TRBV4-1,TRBJ1-5,ASSLYYGQINQPQH
TRBV4-2,TRBJ2-1,ASSQGQRGLARGSYNEQF
TRBV29-1,TRBJ1-2,SARTASMGYT
TRBV4-1,TRBJ2-2,ASSPSEGALRGTGELF
TRBV9,TRBJ2-7,ASSGGQGSSYEQY
TRBV28,TRBJ2-1,ASSSGTRRDEQF
TRBV28,TRBJ1-5,ASSSEIYSNQPQH
TRBV28,TRBJ2-1,ASSSPSVGGHEQF
TRBV19,TRBJ2-5,ASSASGLAGKETQY
TRBV6-1,TRBJ2-5,AISLAGKETQY
TRBV7-2,TRBJ1-2,ASSTGQGSGNYGYT
TRBV7-2,TRBJ1-5,ASSVPLRTGDIMAQH
TRBV27,TRBJ2-6,ASSLLEAGANVLT
TRBV28,TRBJ2-3,ASSGTVRRDTQY
TRBV19,TRBJ2-6,ASRRNYLSGANVLT
TRBV2,TRBJ1-2,ASSYRAYGYT
TRBV13,TRBJ2-5,ASSSDIKRTQY
TRBV5-8,TRBJ2-1,ASDWSKRARARNEQF
TRBV5-1,TRBJ1-3,ASSGTFGFIGNTIY
TRBV6-5,TRBJ2-3,ASSYPGLPDTQY
TRBV6-6,TRBJ2-1,ASSPRDSVTNEQF
TRBV2,TRBJ2-2,ASSLRPGTSANTGELF